A single sample gave rise to the 30 T cell receptor beta chains below, sequenced in a study of CD8 T cells in ankylosing spondylitis. No antigen is known for these receptors. TCRdb ran MiXCR on the 5' RACE reads and lists one entry per CDR3 protein. The top ten clones hold around 0.51% of a sample with some 840,000 distinct CDR3 sequences, about an eighth of them seen once. Study outcomes and limitations: There was a TCR beta motif, made of fewer than 10 highly homologous variants, that appeared characteristic of ankylosing spondylitis blood.

The sequencing input was blood, either unsorted or a sorted T cell fraction (not recorded which). These receptors all come from a male donor with ankylosing spondylitis.

There are many counts of this clonotype. This sequence joins TRBV20-1 and TRBJ1-2; a weak D match, TRBD1 (6 bases). The germline CDR1 and CDR2 sequences are DFQATT and SNEGSKA (reference sequence). The ends were cut back, 6 bases at V and 5 bases at J, with 13 bases in the middle. The CDR3 is 12 residues long. The CDR3 sequence: CSAEQGAYGYTF. Here the CDR3 DNA reads TGCAGTGCCGAACAGGGTGCTTATGGCTACACCTTC.

The J gene is TRBJ1-1, the V gene TRBV2; tentative D call: TRBD1 (6 bases). The CDR3 totals 12 residues. Deletions cut 2 bases from V and 7 bases from J, with 8 bases between. The germline CDR1 and CDR2 sequences are SNHLY and FYNNEI. CDR3 in amino acids: CASSERTVEAFF. As DNA, the CDR3 is TGTGCCAGCAGTGAACGGACAGTTGAAGCTTTCTTT.

This chain links TRBV24-1 with TRBJ2-1, with D unresolved. The CDR3 totals 15 residues. CDR1 and CDR2 from the germline V gene are KGHDR and SFDVKD. The V gene lost 1 base and the J gene lost 6 bases, with 12 bases spanning the gap. The CDR3 coding sequence is TGTGCCACCAGTGATTTCGCACAGCTCGGCAATGAGCAGTTCTTC. It specifies CATSDFAQLGNEQFF.

For this clonotype: A much larger clone is a single base away; this may be a read error. This rearrangement joins TRBV7-2 to TRBJ1-1; D unclear. CDR1 is SGHTA and CDR2 is FQGNSA in the germline V gene. V gave up 3 bases and J gave up 6 bases, with 5 bases separating them. The CDR3 extends over 11 amino acids. The CDR3 DNA follows: TGTGCCAGCAGCTTTTTCGCTGAAGCTTTCTTT. Its translation is CASSFFAEAFF.

The chain links TRBV10-3 to TRBJ1-5; possibly TRBD1 for D (5 bases). Germline lookup yields CDR1 ENHRY and CDR2 SYGVKD. The CDR3 runs to 16 residues. With 1 base removed from V and 1 base from J, the gap between germline ends came to 11 bases. CDR3 in amino acids: CAISEWAGLSNQPQHF. The CDR3 coding sequence is TGTGCCATCAGTGAGTGGGCAGGGCTAAGCAATCAGCCCCAGCATTTT.

This clonotype has more than one count but fewer than ten. The chain couples TRBV12-3 or TRBV12-4 to TRBJ1-6; no reliable D call. The CDR3 extends over 12 amino acids. The V gene lost 0 bases and the J gene lost 15 bases, with 9 bases spanning the gap. CDR3 protein: CASSLAGNGLHF. The CDR3 DNA sequence: TGTGCCAGCAGTTTAGCCGGGAACGGCCTCCACTTT.

This chain links TRBV12-3 or TRBV12-4 with TRBJ2-7; D possibly uses TRBD1 or TRBD2 (5 bases each). V lost 4 bases and J 3 bases, leaving 10 bases between the germline ends. This CDR3 comprises 13 residues. The CDR3 DNA reads TGTGCCAGCAGTTCGGTTGGGGGCTACGAGCAGTACTTC. The encoded protein is CASSSVGGYEQYF.

This clonotype showed up just a few times. CDR3 sequence (DNA): TGCGCCAGCAGCTTGGCCGGCGGGACGGGTAATGAAAAACTGTTTTTT. Amino acid sequence: CASSLAGGTGNEKLFF. V is TRBV5-1 and J is TRBJ1-4; D may be TRBD1 (5 bases). Germline assignment: CDR1 SGHRS and CDR2 YFSETQ. Trimming removed 0 bases at V and 4 bases at J, with 13 bases between. CDR3 length: 16 residues.

The rearrangement links TRBV28 to TRBJ1-2; 8 nucleotides match TRBD1. CDR1 is MDHEN and CDR2 is SYDVKM in the germline V gene. This CDR3 comprises 15 residues. V was pared by 1 base and J by 8 bases, with 9 bases of the junction left unmatched. This chain's CDR3 is CASSLSEPGGDGYTF. In DNA, the CDR3 is TGTGCCAGCAGTTTATCAGAACCAGGGGGCGACGGCTACACCTTC.

This clonotype has a count of ten or more. The DNA for the CDR3 is TGCGCCAGCAGCTTGGGGGACAGGGAATATGGCTACACCTTC. It specifies CASSLGDREYGYTF. The chain employs TRBV5-1 and TRBJ1-2; 9 bases match TRBD1. The germline V gene encodes CDR1 SGHRS and CDR2 YFSETQ. This CDR3 spans 14 amino acids. Trimming at V came to 0 bases and at J to 5 bases, leaving 2 bases not matched to a gene.

This clonotype was observed at least ten times. The chain has TRBV7-2 and TRBJ2-7; possibly TRBD2 for D (6 bases). The CDR3 has 13 amino acids. CDR1 and CDR2 from the germline V gene are SGHTA and FQGNSA. V lost 3 bases and J 3 bases, leaving 9 bases between the germline ends. CDR3 loop: CASSFTGSYEQYF. As DNA, the CDR3 is TGTGCCAGCAGCTTCACCGGGAGCTACGAGCAGTACTTC.

This rearrangement joins TRBV28 to TRBJ2-5, with D possibly matching TRBD1 (5 bases). V shed 3 bases and J shed 0 bases, with 11 bases lying between them. The CDR3 consists of 15 residues. Germline loops: CDR1 MDHEN, CDR2 SYDVKM. This chain's CDR3 is CASSFLGPDQETQYF. As DNA, the CDR3 is TGTGCCAGCAGTTTTCTGGGGCCGGACCAAGAGACCCAGTACTTC.

The V call is TRBV5-1, the J call TRBJ2-7; D is unclear. Germline V gives CDR1 SGHRS, CDR2 YFSETQ. The CDR3 has 15 amino acids. Trimming stripped 4 bases from V and 2 bases from J, with 16 bases between. The DNA for the CDR3 is TGCGCCAGCAGCCCGGGTCCTATGGGGACCTACGAGCAGTACTTC. It specifies CASSPGPMGTYEQYF.

This sequence joins TRBV7-9 and TRBJ2-3; tentative D call: TRBD1 (6 bases). Germline lookup yields CDR1 SEHNR and CDR2 FQNEAQ (reference sequence). The CDR3 totals 15 residues. V dropped 4 bases and J dropped 1 base, with 12 bases sitting between them. In DNA form, the CDR3 reads TGTGCCAGCAGCTCTAGGGGGTTAGGCACAGATACGCAGTATTTT. It yields the protein CASSSRGLGTDTQYF.

V usage is TRBV20-1 and J usage is TRBJ2-7, with a weak D call TRBD2 (5 bases). CDR3 length equals 12 residues. V was pared by 7 bases and J by 8 bases, with 18 bases between. Germline V gives CDR1 DFQATT, CDR2 SNEGSKA (reference sequence). CDR3 in DNA: TGCAGTGTTACAACCCGGGAATTGAAGCAGTACTTC. This sequence encodes CSVTTRELKQYF.

This clonotype occurred once. The chain combines TRBV28 with TRBJ2-1, with D possibly being TRBD2 (5 bases). CDR1 MDHEN and CDR2 SYDVKM come from the germline V gene. The CDR3 runs 18 residues. V was cut by 1 base and J by 6 bases, with 22 bases left in between. The CDR3 bases are TGTGCCAGCAGTTTATCCCTCAGAGTAGCGCACAATGGCAATGAGCAGTTCTTC. The encoded protein is CASSLSLRVAHNGNEQFF.

This clonotype was seen only a few times. This rearrangement joins TRBV24-1 to TRBJ1-5; the D is unclear. The V end was cut by 2 bases, the J end by 10 bases, with 14 bases between. Germline CDR1 is KGHDR and CDR2 is SFDVKD. The CDR3 sequence is 14 residues long. The CDR3 region has the DNA TGTGCCACCAGTGATTCGGACGGACTGAGACCCCAGCATTTT. Encoded protein: CATSDSDGLRPQHF.

The rearrangement links TRBV20-1 to TRBJ2-2, with unresolved D. V dropped 3 bases and J dropped 7 bases, with 18 bases sitting between them. Germline values: CDR1 DFQATT, CDR2 SNEGSKA (reference sequence). CDR3 length equals 15 residues. This CDR3 is CSASRRGRENGELFF. The CDR3 DNA is TGCAGTGCTAGTCGTAGAGGAAGAGAAAACGGGGAGCTGTTTTTT.

The chain couples TRBV12-3 or TRBV12-4 to TRBJ2-7; D may be TRBD1 or TRBD2 (5 bases each). CDR3 length: 14 amino acids. Trimming shortened V by 5 bases and J by 3 bases, and 14 bases separated the two germline ends. The CDR3 DNA reads as TGTGCCAGCAGTCCCCGGGGCAGAGTCTACGAGCAGTACTTC. This translates into CASSPRGRVYEQYF.

V gene TRBV7-8 combines with J gene TRBJ2-5; D tentatively fits TRBD1 or TRBD2 (5 bases each). Germline assignment: CDR1 SGHVS and CDR2 FQNEAQ. This CDR3 spans 14 amino acids. Between the trimmed V and J ends, which lost 8 bases and 5 bases, there was a span of 18 bases. The CDR3 loop is CASGTTGNGETQYF. CDR3 nucleotides: TGTGCCAGCGGGACGACCGGGAACGGGGAGACCCAGTACTTC.

The chain uses TRBV7-9 and TRBJ1-1; no firm D call. The CDR3 spans 17 residues. Trimming pared 3 bases from V and 1 base from J, leaving 18 bases between. Germline V CDR1 and CDR2: SEHNR, FQNEAQ (reference sequence). CDR3 nucleotide sequence: TGTGCCAGCAGCTTTCCCGGGCGGGCGGGCAGGAACACTGAAGCTTTCTTT. It specifies CASSFPGRAGRNTEAFF.

This chain joins TRBV18 and TRBJ2-7; TRBD2 matches 11 bases. The germline V gene encodes CDR1 KGHSH and CDR2 LQKENI. V trimming: 8 bases; J trimming: 2 bases; junction bases outside the gene matches: 5. The CDR3 contains 14 residues. In DNA form, the CDR3 reads TGTGCCAGCACACGACTAGCGGGGACCTACGAGCAGTACTTC. This translates into CASTRLAGTYEQYF.

J is TRBJ2-3 and V is TRBV10-3, with D unclear. Germline V CDR1 and CDR2: ENHRY, SYGVKD. This CDR3 is built from 13 residues. Trimming took off 4 bases at V and 2 bases at J, with 7 bases between the two ends. CDR3 protein: CAISVSFTDTQYF. CDR3 DNA sequence: TGTGCCATCAGTGTCTCGTTCACAGATACGCAGTATTTT.

V gene TRBV7-2 combines with J gene TRBJ1-1; 10 positions agree with TRBD1. The CDR3 length is 14 residues. From germline, CDR1 is SGHTA and CDR2 FQGNSA. V was clipped by 7 bases and J by 10 bases; unmatched bases: 12. The CDR3 DNA sequence: TGTGCCAGCATCTACCAAGTGACAGGGGGCAGAGCTTTCTTT. It codes for CASIYQVTGGRAFF.

This clonotype has a handful of counts. J is TRBJ2-3 and V is TRBV10-3; D may be TRBD2 (5 bases). There are 14 residues in the CDR3. Trimming pared 3 bases from V and 2 bases from J, leaving 9 bases between. CDR1 is ENHRY, CDR2 SYGVKD, per germline. This chain's CDR3 is CAISDLDFTDTQYF. The CDR3 DNA reads TGTGCCATCAGTGACCTGGACTTCACAGATACGCAGTATTTT.

This clonotype was counted many times. This chain joins TRBV5-1 and TRBJ2-3, with 10 bases aligning to TRBD2. CDR1 SGHRS and CDR2 YFSETQ come from the germline V gene. V gave up 4 bases and J gave up 1 base; unmatched junction bases: 6. CDR3 size: 16 residues. As DNA, the CDR3 is TGCGCCAGCAGCCGGACTAGCGGTCCCCGCACAGATACGCAGTATTTT. Translating gives CASSRTSGPRTDTQYF. The full variable domain, its missing parts supplied by reference TRBV5-1 and TRBJ2-3, is KAGVTQTPRYLIKTRGQQVTLSCSPISGHRSVSWYQQTPGQGLQFLFEYFSETQRNKGNFPGRFSGRQFSNSRSEMNVSTLELGDSALYLCASSRTSGPRTDTQYFGPGTRLTVL.

This clonotype has a count of ten or more. The gene calls are TRBV20-1 and TRBJ2-1; 7 nucleotides align to TRBD2. The CDR3 sequence is 12 residues long. CDR1 is DFQATT, CDR2 SNEGSKA, per germline (reference sequence). The junction had 6 bases not matched to a gene; V was cut back by 6 bases and J by 7 bases. CDR3 nucleotides: TGCAGTGCCCATTGGGGGGGGAATGAGCAGTTCTTC. This codes for CSAHWGGNEQFF.

The table lists this clonotype with many counts. The V gene is TRBV12-3 or TRBV12-4, the J gene TRBJ1-5; TRBD1 is a possible D gene (6 bases). Trimming left V 7 bases short and J 2 bases short, with 15 bases between. The CDR3 sequence is 15 residues long. The CDR3 spells CASTPQGGGNQPQHF. CDR3 nucleotide sequence: TGTGCCAGCACCCCACAGGGAGGAGGCAATCAGCCCCAGCATTTT.

This chain uses TRBV30 with TRBJ2-7, with no clear D. V lost 2 bases to trimming and J lost 4 bases, with 12 bases between them. CDR3 size: 13 residues. Germline V gene sequence: CDR1 GTSNPN, CDR2 SVGIG (reference sequence). The CDR3 region has the DNA TGTGCCTGGAGTTCCGATCATGGTTACGAGCAGTACTTC. It codes for CAWSSDHGYEQYF.

The chain carries TRBV15 and TRBJ2-5, with 9 bases lining up with TRBD1. Per germline, CDR1 LNHNV and CDR2 YYDKDF (reference sequence). The CDR3 is 17 amino acids. V gave up 0 bases and J gave up 1 base; unmatched junction bases: 6. The CDR3 region is CATSRDGGTGFQETQYF. In nucleotides, the CDR3 is TGTGCCACCAGCAGAGATGGAGGGACAGGGTTCCAAGAGACCCAGTACTTC.